These T cell receptor beta chains were read from a single sample in a study of control samples from healthy donors and cancer patients. Sequencing was performed with immunoSEQ multiplex PCR; in TCRdb, only in-frame clones are kept and a portion is missing. The repertoire holds approximately 220,000 clones, with around 94% as singletons. Sequencing was done on a sample of blood. All receptors derive from a man aged 50-59 years in good health. Both conserved end residues are part of each CDR3. A D gene is named only where the DNA matches it firmly. The size of a clone is reported for some rows only, either as once, few or many, or as a class for expanded clones.

v_call: TRBV5-4; j_call: TRBJ1-2; clone_size: -; d_call: -; cdr3_nt: TGTGCCAGCAGCTTGATACAGGGTCTCGATGGCTACACCTTC; cdr3_aa: CASSLIQGLDGYTF
v_call: TRBV19; j_call: TRBJ2-3; clone_size: -; d_call: TRBD2; cdr3_nt: TGTGCCAGTAGTTGGCTAGCGGGGGCCGGGGGCACAGATACGCAGTATTTT; cdr3_aa: CASSWLAGAGGTDTQYF
v_call: TRBV21-1; j_call: TRBJ2-7; clone_size: once; d_call: -; cdr3_nt: TGTGCCAGCAGCAAAAGGGACAGGGACAGCTCCTACGAGCAGTACTTC; cdr3_aa: CASSKRDRDSSYEQYF
v_call: TRBV30; j_call: TRBJ1-1; clone_size: -; d_call: -; cdr3_nt: TGTGCCTGTCGCGATCGGAACACTGAAGCTTTCTTT; cdr3_aa: CACRDRNTEAFF
v_call: TRBV7-2; j_call: TRBJ2-2; clone_size: -; d_call: -; cdr3_nt: TGTGCCAGCGTTCCCAGGGGGGGGCGCGGTAGCGGGGAGCTGTTTTTT; cdr3_aa: CASVPRGGRGSGELFF
v_call: TRBV6-5; j_call: TRBJ2-2; clone_size: -; d_call: -; cdr3_nt: TGTGCCAGCAGTAGGGGCTTGAGCACCGGGGAGCTGTTTTTT; cdr3_aa: CASSRGLSTGELFF
v_call: TRBV20-1; j_call: TRBJ1-5; clone_size: -; d_call: -; cdr3_nt: TGCAGTGCTAGTTCTAGGGGCAATCAGCCCCAGCATTTT; cdr3_aa: CSASSRGNQPQHF
v_call: TRBV7-8; j_call: TRBJ2-3; clone_size: -; d_call: TRBD2; cdr3_nt: TGTGCCAGCAGCACACGGACTAGCGGGGGAAATTGGGTGACAGATACGCAGTATTTT; cdr3_aa: CASSTRTSGGNWVTDTQYF
v_call: TRBV7-9; j_call: TRBJ2-3; clone_size: -; d_call: -; cdr3_nt: TGTGCCAGCAGCTTAGGGTTGGTAGACCGAGAGTATTTT; cdr3_aa: CASSLGLVDREYF
v_call: TRBV28; j_call: TRBJ2-1; clone_size: -; d_call: TRBD1; cdr3_nt: TGTGCCAGCAGTTTTGGGACAGGGTACAATGAGCAGTTCTTC; cdr3_aa: CASSFGTGYNEQFF
v_call: TRBV5-1; j_call: TRBJ2-7; clone_size: -; d_call: TRBD1; cdr3_nt: TGCGCCAGCAGCGTGGGACAGGGCGGATACGAGCAGTACTTC; cdr3_aa: CASSVGQGGYEQYF
v_call: TRBV20-1; j_call: TRBJ1-5; clone_size: -; d_call: -; cdr3_nt: TGCAGTGCTAGTACGAAATCTAGCAATCAGCCCCAGCATTTT; cdr3_aa: CSASTKSSNQPQHF
v_call: TRBV6-5; j_call: TRBJ1-1; clone_size: once; d_call: -; cdr3_nt: TGTGCCAGCAGGACAACAGGGCGGACTGAAGCTTTCTTT; cdr3_aa: CASRTTGRTEAFF
v_call: TRBV5-1; j_call: TRBJ2-1; clone_size: once; d_call: TRBD1; cdr3_nt: TGCGCCAGCAGTCCGGGACAGGGAGGCAATGAGCAGTTCTTC; cdr3_aa: CASSPGQGGNEQFF
v_call: TRBV28; j_call: TRBJ1-5; clone_size: -; d_call: -; cdr3_nt: TGTGCCAGCAGGGGGTCCGCAGGGTGGGCAAATCAGCCCCAGCATTTT; cdr3_aa: CASRGSAGWANQPQHF
v_call: TRBV2; j_call: TRBJ1-2; clone_size: -; d_call: TRBD1; cdr3_nt: TGTGCCAGCACCGAAAGGACAGGGGTAACGTCTAACTATGGCTACACCTTC; cdr3_aa: CASTERTGVTSNYGYTF
v_call: TRBV19; j_call: TRBJ1-6; clone_size: -; d_call: -; cdr3_nt: TGTGCCAGTAGTATCGTCGGGGACGATTCACCCCTCCACTTT; cdr3_aa: CASSIVGDDSPLHF
v_call: TRBV7-9; j_call: TRBJ2-5; clone_size: once; d_call: TRBD1; cdr3_nt: TGTGCCAGCAGCCCTTGGGACAGGGAAGAGACCCAGTACTTC; cdr3_aa: CASSPWDREETQYF
v_call: TRBV6-6; j_call: TRBJ2-4; clone_size: -; d_call: TRBD1; cdr3_nt: TGTGCCAGCAGTTGGACAGGGAAAAACATTCAGTACTTC; cdr3_aa: CASSWTGKNIQYF